The 8 T cell receptor beta chains listed next were all sequenced from one sample in a study of CD8+ T cells in alopecia areata. Extracted RNA was reverse transcribed, and the resulting cDNA served as sequencing template. Generated by immunoSEQ multiplex PCR, the TCRdb table keeps only in-frame clones and is missing some. The sample lists fewer than 250,000 clones, over 60% seen once, with around 4% in the top ten. The treatment denotes: oral pan-JAK inhibitor, 5-10 mg twice daily. The sample consisted of CD4+ T cells sorted from blood, taken at week 4, from a patient treated with tofacitinib. The receptors were gathered from a human donor with alopecia areata.

This clone was observed a single time. This chain uses TRBV16 with TRBJ1-5; D is perhaps TRBD1 (5 bases). This CDR3 has 15 amino acids. V was cut by 4 bases and J by 6 bases, with 16 bases left in between. Germline values: CDR1 KGHSY, CDR2 FQNENV. In nucleotides, the CDR3 is TGTGCCAGCAGCCCCCCGGGGAGGGGAGGTCAGCCCCAGCATTTT. Translation: CASSPPGRGGQPQHF.

This clone has only one observation. Other DNA sequences in the sample encode the same CDR3. This chain links TRBV4-3 with TRBJ2-2, with a tentative D call TRBD2 (5 bases). The CDR3 spans 13 residues. Trimming took 3 bases from V and 7 from J, leaving 9 bases between them. Looked up from germline, CDR1 is LGHNA and CDR2 is YSLEER. CDR3 in amino acids: CASSQDSGGELFF. The CDR3 nucleotides read TGCGCCAGCAGCCAGGACTCTGGCGGGGAGCTGTTTTTT.

The chain has TRBV7-2 and TRBJ2-5; possible D gene TRBD1, 5 bases. CDR3 size: 14 residues. Trimming removed 1 base from V and 5 bases from J, with 11 bases in between. Germline loops: CDR1 SGHTA, CDR2 FQGNSA. The CDR3 sequence is CASSLDPGLETQYF. The CDR3 coding sequence is TGTGCCAGCAGCTTAGATCCAGGGCTCGAGACCCAGTACTTC.

The CDR3 DNA reads TGTGCCTGGAGTCTTATGTCTGGGGCCAACGTCCTGACTTTC. It translates to CAWSLMSGANVLTF. The genes are TRBV30 and TRBJ2-6, with D unresolved. This CDR3 spans 14 amino acids. V was pared by 2 bases and J by 1 base, with 6 bases between. Germline CDR1 GTSNPN, CDR2 SVGIG (reference sequence).

Written as DNA, the CDR3 is TGCAGCGTGGAGAGGAGCCGGACTGAAGCTTTCTTT. Encoded protein: CSVERSRTEAFF. The rearrangement uses TRBV29-1 and TRBJ1-1; D remains unclear. CDR1 and CDR2 (germline): SQVTM, ANQGSEA. This CDR3 spans 12 amino acids. The V gene lost 6 bases and the J gene lost 5 bases, with 13 bases spanning the gap.

This chain connects TRBV29-1 to TRBJ2-1; 11 nucleotides align to TRBD2. Germline CDR1 is SQVTM and CDR2 is ANQGSEA. The CDR3 length is 12 residues. V shed 5 bases and J 10 bases; nucleotides not matched to a gene: 4. The CDR3 DNA reads TGCAGCGTTTCTAGCGGGGGGTCGGAGCAGTTCTTC. Translation: CSVSSGGSEQFF.

Worth noting for this clone: Additional DNA sequences in this sample encode the identical CDR3. The V and J genes are TRBV18 and TRBJ2-3; D is unclear. Germline lookup yields CDR1 KGHSH and CDR2 LQKENI. Trimming took 0 bases from V and 2 from J, leaving 3 bases between them. There are 13 residues in the CDR3. CDR3: CASSPPSTDTQYF. CDR3 sequence (DNA): TGTGCCAGCTCACCACCATCCACAGATACGCAGTATTTT.

The chain is built from TRBV7-2 and TRBJ2-7; 9 bases align to TRBD2. Germline V gene lookup returns CDR1 SGHTA and CDR2 FQGNSA. Trimming took 1 base from V and 7 from J; bases not matched to a gene: 5. The CDR3 spans 14 residues. CDR3 sequence: CASSLGGGANEQYF. The CDR3, as DNA: TGTGCCAGCAGCTTAGGCGGGGGGGCAAATGAGCAGTACTTC.